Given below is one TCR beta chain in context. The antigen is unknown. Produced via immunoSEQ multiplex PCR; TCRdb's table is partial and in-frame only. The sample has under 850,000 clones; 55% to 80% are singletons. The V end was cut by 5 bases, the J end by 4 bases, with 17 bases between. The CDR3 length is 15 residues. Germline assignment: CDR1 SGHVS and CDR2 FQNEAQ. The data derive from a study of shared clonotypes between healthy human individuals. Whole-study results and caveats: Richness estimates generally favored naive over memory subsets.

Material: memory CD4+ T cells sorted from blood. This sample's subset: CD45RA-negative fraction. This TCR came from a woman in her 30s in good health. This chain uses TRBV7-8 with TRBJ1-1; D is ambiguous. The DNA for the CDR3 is TGTGCCAGCAGCCCACTAACGGGATTGGGCACTGAAGCTTTCTTT. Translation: CASSPLTGLGTEAFF.